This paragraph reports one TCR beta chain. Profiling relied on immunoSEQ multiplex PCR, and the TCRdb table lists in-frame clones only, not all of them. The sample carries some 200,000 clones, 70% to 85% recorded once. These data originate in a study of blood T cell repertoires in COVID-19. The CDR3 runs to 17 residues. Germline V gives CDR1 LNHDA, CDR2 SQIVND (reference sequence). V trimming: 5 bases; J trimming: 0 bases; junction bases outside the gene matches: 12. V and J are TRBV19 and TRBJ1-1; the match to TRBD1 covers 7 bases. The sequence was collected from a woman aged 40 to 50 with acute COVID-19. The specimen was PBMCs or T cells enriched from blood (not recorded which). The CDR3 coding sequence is TGTGCCAGTAGTGCCCTTGCCGGGACAGTCATGAACACTGAAGCTTTCTTT. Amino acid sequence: CASSALAGTVMNTEAFF.